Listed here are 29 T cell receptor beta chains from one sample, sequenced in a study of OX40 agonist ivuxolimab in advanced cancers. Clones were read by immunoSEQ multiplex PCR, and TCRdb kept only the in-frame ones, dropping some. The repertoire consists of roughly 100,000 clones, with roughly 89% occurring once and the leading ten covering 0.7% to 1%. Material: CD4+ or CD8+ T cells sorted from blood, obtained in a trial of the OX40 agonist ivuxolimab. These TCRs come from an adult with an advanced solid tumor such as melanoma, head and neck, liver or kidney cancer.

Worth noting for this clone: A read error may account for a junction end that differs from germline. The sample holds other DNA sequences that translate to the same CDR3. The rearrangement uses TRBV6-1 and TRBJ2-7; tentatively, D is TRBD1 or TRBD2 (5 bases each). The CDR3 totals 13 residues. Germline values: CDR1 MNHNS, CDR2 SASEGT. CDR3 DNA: TGTGCTAGCATCAGCAGGGACGGCTACGAGCAGTACTTC. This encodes CASISRDGYEQYF.

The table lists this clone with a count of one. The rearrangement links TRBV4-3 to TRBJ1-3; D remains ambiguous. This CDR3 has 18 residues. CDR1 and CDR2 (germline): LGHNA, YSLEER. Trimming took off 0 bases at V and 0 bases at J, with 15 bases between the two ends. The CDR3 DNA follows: TGCGCCAGCAGCCAAGACGGCCAGGATTTAGGCTCTGGAAACACCATATATTTT. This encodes CASSQDGQDLGSGNTIYF.

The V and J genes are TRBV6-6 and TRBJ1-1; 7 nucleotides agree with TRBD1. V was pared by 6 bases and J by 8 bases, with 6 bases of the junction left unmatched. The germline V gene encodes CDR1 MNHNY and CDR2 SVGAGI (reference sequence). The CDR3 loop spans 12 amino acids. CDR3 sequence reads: CASSQGELEAFF. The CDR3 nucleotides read TGTGCCAGCAGCCAGGGGGAACTAGAAGCTTTCTTT.

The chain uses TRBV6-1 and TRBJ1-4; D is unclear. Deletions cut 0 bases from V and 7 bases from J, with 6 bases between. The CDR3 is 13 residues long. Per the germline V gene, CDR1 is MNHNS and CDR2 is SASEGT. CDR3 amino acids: CASSEALGEKLFF. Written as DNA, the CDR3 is TGTGCCAGCAGTGAAGCGCTTGGTGAAAAACTGTTTTTT.

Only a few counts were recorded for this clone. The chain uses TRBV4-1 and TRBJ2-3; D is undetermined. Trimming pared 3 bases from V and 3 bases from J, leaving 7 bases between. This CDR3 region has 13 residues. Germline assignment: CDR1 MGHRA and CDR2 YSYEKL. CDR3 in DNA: TGCGCCAGCAGCCACCCTGTGACAGATACGCAGTATTTT. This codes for CASSHPVTDTQYF.

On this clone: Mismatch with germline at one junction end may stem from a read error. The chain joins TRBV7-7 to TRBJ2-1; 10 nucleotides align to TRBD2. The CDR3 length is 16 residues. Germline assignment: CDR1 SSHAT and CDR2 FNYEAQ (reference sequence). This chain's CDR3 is CASSLGMSGGDNEQFF. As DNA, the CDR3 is TGTGCTAGCAGCTTAGGGATGAGCGGGGGGGACAATGAGCAGTTCTTC.

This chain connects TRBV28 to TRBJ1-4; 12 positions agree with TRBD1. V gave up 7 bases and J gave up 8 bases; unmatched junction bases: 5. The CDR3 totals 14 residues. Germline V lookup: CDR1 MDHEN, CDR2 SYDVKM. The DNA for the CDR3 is TGTGCCAGCAAGACCGGGACAGGGGGCGAAAAACTGTTTTTT. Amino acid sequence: CASKTGTGGEKLFF. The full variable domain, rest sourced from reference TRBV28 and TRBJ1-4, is DVKVTQSSRYLVKRTGEKVFLECVQDMDHENMFWYRQDPGLGLRLIYFSYDVKMKEKGDIPEGYSVSREKKERFSLILESASTNQTSMYLCASKTGTGGEKLFFGSGTQLSVL.

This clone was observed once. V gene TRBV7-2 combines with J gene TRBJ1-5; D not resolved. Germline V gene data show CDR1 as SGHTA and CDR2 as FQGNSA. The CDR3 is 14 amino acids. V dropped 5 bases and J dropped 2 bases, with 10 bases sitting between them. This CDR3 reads CASSRRGGNQPQHF. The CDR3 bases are TGTGCCAGCAGCCGACGGGGTGGCAATCAGCCCCAGCATTTT.

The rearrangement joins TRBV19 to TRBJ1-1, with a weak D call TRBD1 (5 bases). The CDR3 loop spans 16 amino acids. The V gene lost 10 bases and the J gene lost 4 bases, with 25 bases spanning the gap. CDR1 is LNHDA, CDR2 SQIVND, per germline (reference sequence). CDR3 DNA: TGTGCCACTGGTAGTACGGGCCTCGGGGGTGGCACTGAAGCTTTCTTT. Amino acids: CATGSTGLGGGTEAFF.

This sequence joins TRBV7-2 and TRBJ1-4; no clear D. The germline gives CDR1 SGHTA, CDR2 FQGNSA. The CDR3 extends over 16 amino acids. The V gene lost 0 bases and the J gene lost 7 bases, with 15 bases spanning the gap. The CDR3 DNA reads TGTGCCAGCAGCTTAGCGCCAGTGGGAGGGATTGAAAAACTGTTTTTT. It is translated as CASSLAPVGGIEKLFF.

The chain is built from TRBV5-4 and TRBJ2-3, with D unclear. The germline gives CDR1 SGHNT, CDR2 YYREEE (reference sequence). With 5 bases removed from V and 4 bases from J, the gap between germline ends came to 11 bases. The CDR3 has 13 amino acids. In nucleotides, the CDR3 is TGTGCCAGCAGGCCTCCTTCCGCAGATACGCAGTATTTT. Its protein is CASRPPSADTQYF.

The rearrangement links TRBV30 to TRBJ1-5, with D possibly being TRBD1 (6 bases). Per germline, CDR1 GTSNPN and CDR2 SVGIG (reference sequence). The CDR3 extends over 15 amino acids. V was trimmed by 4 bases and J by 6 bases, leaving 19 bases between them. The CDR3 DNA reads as TGTGCCTGGACCTATGGGGGGGCCCCAAGTCAGCCCCAGCATTTT. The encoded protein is CAWTYGGAPSQPQHF.

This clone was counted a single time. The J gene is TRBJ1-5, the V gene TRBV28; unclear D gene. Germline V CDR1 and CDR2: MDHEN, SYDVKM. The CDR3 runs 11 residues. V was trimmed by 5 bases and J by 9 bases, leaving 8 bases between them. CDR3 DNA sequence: TGTGCCAGCAGTAAAGAGAGGCCCCAGCATTTT. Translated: CASSKERPQHF. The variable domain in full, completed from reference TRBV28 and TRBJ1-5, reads DVKVTQSSRYLVKRTGEKVFLECVQDMDHENMFWYRQDPGLGLRLIYFSYDVKMKEKGDIPEGYSVSREKKERFSLILESASTNQTSMYLCASSKERPQHFGDGTRLSIL.

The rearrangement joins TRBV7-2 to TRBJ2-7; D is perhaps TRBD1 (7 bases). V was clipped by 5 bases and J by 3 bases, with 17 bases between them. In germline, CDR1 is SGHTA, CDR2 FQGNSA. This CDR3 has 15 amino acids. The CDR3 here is CASSRDRVAVYEQYF. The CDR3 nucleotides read TGTGCCAGCAGCCGCGACAGGGTAGCGGTCTACGAGCAGTACTTC.

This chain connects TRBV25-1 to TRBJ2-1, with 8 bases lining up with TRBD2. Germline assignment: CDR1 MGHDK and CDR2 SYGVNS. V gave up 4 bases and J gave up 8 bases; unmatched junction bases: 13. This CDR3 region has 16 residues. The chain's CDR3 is CASSGFPGLVGDEQFF. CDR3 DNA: TGTGCCAGCAGTGGATTTCCGGGACTAGTTGGGGATGAGCAGTTCTTC.

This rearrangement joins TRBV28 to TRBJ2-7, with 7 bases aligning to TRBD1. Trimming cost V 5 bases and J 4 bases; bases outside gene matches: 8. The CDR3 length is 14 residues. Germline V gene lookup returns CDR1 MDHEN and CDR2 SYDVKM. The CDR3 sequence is CASSNGQGVYEQYF. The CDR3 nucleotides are TGTGCCAGCAGTAACGGGCAGGGGGTTTACGAGCAGTACTTC.

CDR3 region: CAISVGGDTDTQYF. The CDR3 DNA reads TGTGCCATCAGTGTAGGGGGGGACACAGATACGCAGTATTTT. V and J are TRBV10-3 and TRBJ2-3, with D perhaps TRBD2 (7 bases). CDR1 ENHRY and CDR2 SYGVKD come from the germline V gene. V dropped 4 bases and J dropped 2 bases, with 10 bases sitting between them. The CDR3 covers 14 residues.

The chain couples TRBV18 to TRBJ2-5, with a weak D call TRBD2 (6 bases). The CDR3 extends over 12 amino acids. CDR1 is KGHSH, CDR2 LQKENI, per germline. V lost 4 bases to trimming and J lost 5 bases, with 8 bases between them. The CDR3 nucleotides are TGTGCCAGCTCACGGGGGAGGGAGACCCAGTACTTC. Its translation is CASSRGRETQYF.

As DNA, the CDR3 is TGTGCCAGCAGTTTAAACTACCTCCCGCCCTACGAGCAGTACTTC. Its protein product is CASSLNYLPPYEQYF. The chain links TRBV27 to TRBJ2-7; D not certain. The CDR3 runs to 15 residues. CDR1 and CDR2 from the germline V gene are MNHEY and SMNVEV (reference sequence). V shed 2 bases and J shed 2 bases, with 13 bases lying between them.

CDR3 protein: CASSLYWAQETQYF. In DNA, the CDR3 is TGTGCCAGCAGCTTGTACTGGGCACAAGAGACCCAGTACTTC. The chain combines TRBV5-6 with TRBJ2-5; D unresolved. The CDR3 consists of 14 residues. Germline V gene sequence: CDR1 SGHDT, CDR2 YYEEEE. With 1 base removed from V and 2 bases from J, the gap between germline ends came to 9 bases.

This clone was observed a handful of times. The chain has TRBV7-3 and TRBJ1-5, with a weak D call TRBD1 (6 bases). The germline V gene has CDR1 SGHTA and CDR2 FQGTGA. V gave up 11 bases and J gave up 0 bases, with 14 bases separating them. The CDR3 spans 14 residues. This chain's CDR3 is CASRGGDSNQPQHF. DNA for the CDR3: TGTGCCTCCCGGGGGGGCGATAGCAATCAGCCCCAGCATTTT.

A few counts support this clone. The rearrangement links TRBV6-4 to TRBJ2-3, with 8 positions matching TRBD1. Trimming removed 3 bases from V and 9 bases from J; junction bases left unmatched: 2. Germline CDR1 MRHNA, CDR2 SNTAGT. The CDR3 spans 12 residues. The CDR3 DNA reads TGTGCCAGCAGTGAACAGGGGGGAACGCAGTATTTT. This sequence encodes CASSEQGGTQYF.

Here the CDR3 DNA reads TGTGCCAGCAGCAAAGCGCTCTGGGGAGGACGGTCGATGGATACGCAGTATTTT. This translates into CASSKALWGGRSMDTQYF. This chain joins TRBV21-1 and TRBJ2-3; TRBD2 is the table's D call and was not checked against the DNA. TRBV21-1 is termed a pseudogene. This CDR3 has 18 residues.

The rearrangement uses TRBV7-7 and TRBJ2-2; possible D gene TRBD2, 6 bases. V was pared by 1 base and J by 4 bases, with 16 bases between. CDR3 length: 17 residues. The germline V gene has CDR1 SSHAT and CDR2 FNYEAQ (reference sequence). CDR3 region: CASSLVPGLKGTGELFF. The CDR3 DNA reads TGTGCCAGCAGCTTAGTACCGGGACTGAAGGGCACCGGGGAGCTGTTTTTT.

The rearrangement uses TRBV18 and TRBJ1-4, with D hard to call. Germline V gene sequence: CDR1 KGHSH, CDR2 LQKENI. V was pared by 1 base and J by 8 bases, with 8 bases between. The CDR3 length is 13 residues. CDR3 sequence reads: CASSPREAEKLFF. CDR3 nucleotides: TGTGCCAGCTCACCACGAGAAGCCGAAAAACTGTTTTTT.

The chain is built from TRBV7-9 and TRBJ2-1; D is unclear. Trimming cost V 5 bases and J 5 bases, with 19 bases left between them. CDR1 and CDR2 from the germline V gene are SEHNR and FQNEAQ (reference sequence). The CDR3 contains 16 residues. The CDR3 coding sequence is TGTGCCAGCAGCCCATCAGGTCGTCAGACGCACAATGAGCAGTTCTTC. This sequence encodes CASSPSGRQTHNEQFF.

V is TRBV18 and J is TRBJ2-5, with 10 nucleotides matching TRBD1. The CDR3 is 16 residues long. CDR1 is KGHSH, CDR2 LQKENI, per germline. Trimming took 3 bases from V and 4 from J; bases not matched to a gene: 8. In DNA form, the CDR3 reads TGTGCCAGCTCACCTAGGACAGGGGGATTCGGAGAGACCCAGTACTTC. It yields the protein CASSPRTGGFGETQYF.

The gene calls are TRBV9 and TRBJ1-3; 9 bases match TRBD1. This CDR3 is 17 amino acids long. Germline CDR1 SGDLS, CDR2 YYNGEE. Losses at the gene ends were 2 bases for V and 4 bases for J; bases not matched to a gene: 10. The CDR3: CASSVRDRALRGNTIYF. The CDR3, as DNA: TGTGCCAGCAGCGTTCGGGACAGGGCTCTCCGAGGAAACACCATATATTTT.

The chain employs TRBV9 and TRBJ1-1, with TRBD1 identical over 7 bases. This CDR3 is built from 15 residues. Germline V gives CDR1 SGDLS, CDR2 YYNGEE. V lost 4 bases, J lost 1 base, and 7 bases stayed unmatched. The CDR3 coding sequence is TGTGCCAGCAGCCTTTGGGGACAGTCGAACACTGAAGCTTTCTTT. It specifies CASSLWGQSNTEAFF.